These 15 T cell receptor beta chains share one sample of origin, sequenced in a study of T cell responses to AZD1222 COVID-19 vaccine. The table came from immunoSEQ multiplex PCR; TCRdb's copy has only in-frame clones and leaves some out. In the table there are around 130,000 clones, approximately 83% of which are singletons. Here the sequenced sample was peripheral blood, taken on day 0 of AZD1222 vaccination. These TCRs come from an adult in good health.

The rearrangement joins TRBV6-5 to TRBJ2-7; possible D gene TRBD1, 5 bases. The CDR3 extends over 15 amino acids. Germline CDR1 MNHEY, CDR2 SVGAGI. Trimming pared 5 bases from V and 5 bases from J, leaving 19 bases between. The CDR3 loop reads CASSLSSGSRNEQYF. CDR3 DNA: TGTGCCAGCAGTCTCTCCTCAGGGTCCAGGAACGAGCAGTACTTC.

The chain has TRBV7-3 and TRBJ2-2; D remains unclear. Germline loops: CDR1 SGHTA, CDR2 FQGTGA. With 2 bases removed from V and 5 bases from J, the gap between germline ends came to 6 bases. The CDR3 loop spans 13 amino acids. The chain's CDR3 is CASSLSITGELFF. Here the CDR3 DNA reads TGTGCCAGCAGCTTATCGATAACCGGGGAGCTGTTTTTT.

The chain links TRBV11-3 to TRBJ2-6; TRBD1 matches at 7 bases. The CDR3 is made up of 19 amino acids. CDR1 and CDR2 from the germline V gene are SGHNT and YENEEA. Trimming cost V 3 bases and J 0 bases; bases outside gene matches: 11. CDR3 in DNA: TGTGCCAGCAGCTTTTGGACAGGCCCATATTCCTCTGGGGCCAACGTCCTGACTTTC. Its translation is CASSFWTGPYSSGANVLTF.

The V call is TRBV7-9, the J call TRBJ2-3; 12 bases line up with TRBD2. The ends lost 4 bases at V and 5 bases at J; junction bases unmatched: 4. This CDR3 comprises 15 residues. The V gene's germline CDR1 is SEHNR and CDR2 FQNEAQ (reference sequence). This CDR3 is CASSWTSGEGDTQYF. The CDR3 DNA reads TGTGCCAGCAGCTGGACTAGCGGGGAGGGAGATACGCAGTATTTT.

By its share, this clone is medium-sized. V usage is TRBV5-6 and J usage is TRBJ2-1; possibly TRBD2 for D (6 bases). The CDR3 runs to 15 residues. Germline-derived CDR1 and CDR2 are SGHDT and YYEEEE. Trimming removed 0 bases from V and 4 bases from J, with 11 bases in between. CDR3 DNA: TGTGCCAGCAGCTTGGGGGGACTCACTTACAATGAGCAGTTCTTC. Protein sequence: CASSLGGLTYNEQFF.

The chain uses TRBV5-1 and TRBJ1-1; the D is unclear. Germline assignment: CDR1 SGHRS and CDR2 YFSETQ. CDR3 length: 15 residues. Between the trimmed V and J ends, which lost 0 bases and 2 bases, there was a span of 11 bases. The CDR3 DNA sequence: TGCGCCAGCAGCTTGGGTGTAGCATCCAACACTGAAGCTTTCTTT. This gives the protein CASSLGVASNTEAFF.

This rearrangement joins TRBV11-3 to TRBJ2-7; TRBD2 might be the D (5 bases). The CDR3 contains 16 residues. Per the germline V gene, CDR1 is SGHNT and CDR2 is YENEEA. Deletions cut 1 base from V and 0 bases from J, with 13 bases between. The CDR3 is CASSLAWRGHSYEQYF. CDR3 nucleotides: TGTGCCAGCAGCTTAGCATGGCGAGGGCACTCCTACGAGCAGTACTTC.

The CDR3 reads CASSRRKGTEAFF. In DNA form, the CDR3 reads TGTGCCAGCAGCCGACGAAAGGGCACTGAAGCTTTCTTT. This chain joins TRBV7-2 and TRBJ1-1; D gene uncertain. Trimming took off 5 bases at V and 4 bases at J, with 11 bases between the two ends. The CDR3 contains 13 residues. Germline V gene lookup returns CDR1 SGHTA and CDR2 FQGNSA. Full variable domain (rest looked up from reference TRBV7-2 and TRBJ1-1): GAGVSQSPSNKVTEKGKDVELRCDPISGHTALYWYRQSLGQGLEFLIYFQGNSAPDKSGLPSDRFSAERTGGSVSTLTIQRTQQEDSAVYLCASSRRKGTEAFFGQGTRLTVV.

This chain links TRBV29-1 with TRBJ1-2; D is unclear. This CDR3 has 12 residues. From germline, CDR1 is SQVTM and CDR2 ANQGSEA. Between the trimmed V and J ends, which lost 7 bases and 7 bases, there was a span of 16 bases. The CDR3 loop is CSGQAVGSGYTF. The CDR3, as DNA: TGCAGCGGTCAGGCGGTAGGTTCTGGCTACACCTTC.

V usage is TRBV10-1 and J usage is TRBJ1-1; 7 bases match TRBD1. V shed 4 bases, J shed 4 bases, and the junction held 0 bases outside the gene matches. Germline assignment: CDR1 WNHNN and CDR2 SYGVQD (reference sequence). This CDR3 has 12 residues. The CDR3 loop reads CASSGQGTEAFF. The CDR3 nucleotides are TGCGCCAGCAGTGGACAGGGCACTGAAGCTTTCTTT.

The chain carries TRBV30 and TRBJ1-6; D is possibly TRBD1 (6 bases). The CDR3 has 14 amino acids. The germline V gene has CDR1 GTSNPN and CDR2 SVGIG (reference sequence). Trimming removed 0 bases from V and 6 bases from J, with 9 bases in between. The CDR3 loop is CAWSVRQVNSPLHF. CDR3 nucleotides: TGTGCCTGGAGTGTACGACAGGTTAATTCACCCCTCCACTTT.

The V and J genes are TRBV5-1 and TRBJ2-4; D is unclear. This CDR3 has 16 amino acids. The V and J ends lost 4 bases and 0 bases respectively, with 14 bases between them. From germline, CDR1 is SGHRS and CDR2 YFSETQ. CDR3 in amino acids: CASSPGRSPAKNIQYF. The CDR3 nucleotides read TGCGCCAGCAGCCCAGGACGTAGTCCAGCCAAAAACATTCAGTACTTC.

This clone was counted between two and nine times. V is TRBV30 and J is TRBJ1-5; D perhaps matches TRBD1 (5 bases). Germline-derived CDR1 and CDR2 are GTSNPN and SVGIG (reference sequence). V shed 2 bases and J shed 5 bases, with 16 bases lying between them. CDR3 length: 15 amino acids. The CDR3 DNA is TGTGCCTGGAGTAAGAGTGGATGGGGCCATCAGCCCCAGCATTTT. It encodes CAWSKSGWGHQPQHF.

The chain couples TRBV19 to TRBJ2-7, with 11 nucleotides matching TRBD1. V lost 4 bases, J lost 5 bases, and 7 bases stayed unmatched. CDR1 and CDR2 from the germline V gene are LNHDA and SQIVND (reference sequence). The CDR3 is made up of 15 amino acids. Here the CDR3 reads CASSKGRTGGNEQYF. In DNA form, the CDR3 reads TGTGCCAGTAGTAAGGGGAGGACAGGGGGCAACGAGCAGTACTTC.

The chain uses TRBV7-9 and TRBJ1-2, with 9 bases matching TRBD1. V was clipped by 5 bases and J by 4 bases; unmatched bases: 5. Germline lookup yields CDR1 SEHNR and CDR2 FQNEAQ (reference sequence). The CDR3 runs to 14 residues. CDR3 nucleotide sequence: TGTGCCAGCAGCAACCGGGACAGGGTCTATGGCTACACCTTC. It codes for CASSNRDRVYGYTF.